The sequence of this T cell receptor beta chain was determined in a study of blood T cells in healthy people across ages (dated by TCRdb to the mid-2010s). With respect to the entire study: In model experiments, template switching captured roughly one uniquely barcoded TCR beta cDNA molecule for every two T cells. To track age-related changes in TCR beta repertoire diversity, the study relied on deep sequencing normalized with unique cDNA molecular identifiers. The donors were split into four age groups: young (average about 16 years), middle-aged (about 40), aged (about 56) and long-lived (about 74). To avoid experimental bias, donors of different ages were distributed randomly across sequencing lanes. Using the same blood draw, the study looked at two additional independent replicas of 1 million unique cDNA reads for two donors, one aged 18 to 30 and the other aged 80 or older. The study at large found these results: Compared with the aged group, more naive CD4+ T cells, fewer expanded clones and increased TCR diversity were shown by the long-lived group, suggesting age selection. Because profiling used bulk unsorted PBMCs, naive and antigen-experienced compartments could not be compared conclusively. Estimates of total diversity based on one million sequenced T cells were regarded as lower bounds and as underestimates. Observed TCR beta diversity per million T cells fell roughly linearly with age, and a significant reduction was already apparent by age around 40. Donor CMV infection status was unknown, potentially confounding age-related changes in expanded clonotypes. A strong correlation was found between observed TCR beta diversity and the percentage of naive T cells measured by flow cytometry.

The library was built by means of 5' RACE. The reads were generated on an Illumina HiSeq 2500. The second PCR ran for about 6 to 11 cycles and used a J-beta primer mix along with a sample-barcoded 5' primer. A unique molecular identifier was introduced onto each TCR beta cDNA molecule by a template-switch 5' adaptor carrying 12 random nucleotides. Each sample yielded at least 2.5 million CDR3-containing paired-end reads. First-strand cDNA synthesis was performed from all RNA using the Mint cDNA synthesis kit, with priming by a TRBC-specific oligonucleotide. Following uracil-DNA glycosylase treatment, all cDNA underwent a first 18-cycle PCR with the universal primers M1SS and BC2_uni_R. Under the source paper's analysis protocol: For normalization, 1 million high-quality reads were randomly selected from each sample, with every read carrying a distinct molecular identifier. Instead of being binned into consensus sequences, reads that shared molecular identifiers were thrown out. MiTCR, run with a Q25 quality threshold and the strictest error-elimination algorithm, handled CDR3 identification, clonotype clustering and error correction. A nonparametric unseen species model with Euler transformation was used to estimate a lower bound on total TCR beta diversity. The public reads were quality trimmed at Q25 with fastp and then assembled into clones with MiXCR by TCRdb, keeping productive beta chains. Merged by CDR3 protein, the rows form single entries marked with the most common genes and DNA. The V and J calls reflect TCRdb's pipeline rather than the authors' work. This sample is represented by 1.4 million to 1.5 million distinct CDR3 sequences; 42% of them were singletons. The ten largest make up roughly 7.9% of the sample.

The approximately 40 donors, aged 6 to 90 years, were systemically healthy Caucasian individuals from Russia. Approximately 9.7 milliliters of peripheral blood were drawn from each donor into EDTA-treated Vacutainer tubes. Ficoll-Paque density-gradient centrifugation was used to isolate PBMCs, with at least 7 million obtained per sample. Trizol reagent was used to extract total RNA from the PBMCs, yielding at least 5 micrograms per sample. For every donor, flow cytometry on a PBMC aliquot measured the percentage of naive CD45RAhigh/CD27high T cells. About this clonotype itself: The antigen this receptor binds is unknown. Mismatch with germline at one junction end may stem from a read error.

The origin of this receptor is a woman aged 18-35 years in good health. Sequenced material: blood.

The CDR3 reads as follows: CVSSLAGSLNTEAFF. The DNA reads TGCGTCAGCAGCTTGGCCGGCAGCTTGAACACTGAAGCTTTCTTT. This receptor chain uses TRBV5-1 and TRBJ1-1; the D segment cannot be called with confidence. Including the terminal cysteine and phenylalanine, the CDR3 comprises 15 residues. Just the 45-base CDR3 DNA is kept, in frame starting at base 1. Based on the germline V gene, the CDR1 and CDR2 sequences are SGHRS and YFSETQ.